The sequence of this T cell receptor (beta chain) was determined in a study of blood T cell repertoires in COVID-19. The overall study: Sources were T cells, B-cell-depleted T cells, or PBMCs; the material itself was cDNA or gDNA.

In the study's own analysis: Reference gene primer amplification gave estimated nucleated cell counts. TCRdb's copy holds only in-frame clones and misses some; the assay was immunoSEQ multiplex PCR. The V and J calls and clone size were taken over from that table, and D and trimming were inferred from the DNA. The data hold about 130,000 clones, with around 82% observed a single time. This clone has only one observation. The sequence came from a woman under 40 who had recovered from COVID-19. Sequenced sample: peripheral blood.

The CDR3, as DNA: TGTGCCAGCCGAGACAGGGCAATATCCTACGAGCAGTACTTC. Residues: CASRDRAISYEQYF. The V and J genes are TRBV27 and TRBJ2-7; 7 bases line up with TRBD1. The germline V gene has CDR1 MNHEY and CDR2 SMNVEV (reference sequence). The CDR3 extends over 14 amino acids. V was pared by 8 bases and J by 1 base, with 8 bases of the junction left unmatched.